The rows below give T cell receptor beta chains drawn from one sample of a study of OX40 agonist ivuxolimab in advanced cancers. Only in-frame clones appear in the TCRdb table, and some are missing; sequencing was by immunoSEQ multiplex PCR. Of fewer than 65,000 clones listed, nearly 90% are singletons. Specimen: CD4+ or CD8+ T cells sorted from blood, collected in a trial of the OX40 agonist ivuxolimab. These receptors were collected from an adult with an advanced solid tumor such as melanoma, head and neck, liver or kidney cancer. Each CDR3 is given with its conserved first and last residue. The order of the fields is J gene, V gene, D gene, CDR3 protein, CDR3 DNA. D genes are given only for firm matches.

j_gene: TRBJ2-7
v_gene: TRBV9
d_gene: TRBD1
CDR3aa: CASSPGTGPYEQYF
CDR3nt: TGTGCCAGCAGCCCCGGGACAGGTCCCTACGAGCAGTACTTC

j_gene: TRBJ1-3
v_gene: TRBV5-6
d_gene: NA
CDR3aa: CASSLPGYGNTIYF
CDR3nt: TGTGCCAGCAGTCTCCCAGGGTACGGAAACACCATATATTTT

j_gene: TRBJ1-5
v_gene: TRBV5-4
d_gene: TRBD1
CDR3aa: CASSVQGGQPQHF
CDR3nt: TGTGCCAGCAGCGTACAGGGGGGACAGCCCCAGCATTTT

j_gene: TRBJ1-2
v_gene: TRBV29-1
d_gene: NA
CDR3aa: CSVERAPYGYTF
CDR3nt: TGCAGCGTTGAACGCGCTCCCTATGGCTACACCTTC

j_gene: TRBJ1-6
v_gene: TRBV19
d_gene: NA
CDR3aa: CASSAGAIRSSPLHF
CDR3nt: TGTGCCAGTAGTGCCGGGGCCATTCGGAGTTCACCCCTCCACTTT

j_gene: TRBJ1-1
v_gene: TRBV28
d_gene: NA
CDR3aa: CASSTTNTEAFF
CDR3nt: TGTGCCAGCAGCACTACCAACACTGAAGCTTTCTTT

j_gene: TRBJ2-6
v_gene: TRBV9
d_gene: NA
CDR3aa: CASLRDSGANVLTF
CDR3nt: TGTGCCAGCCTTAGGGACTCTGGGGCCAACGTCCTGACTTTC

j_gene: TRBJ1-5
v_gene: TRBV2
d_gene: TRBD1
CDR3aa: CASRYRGGNQPQHF
CDR3nt: TGTGCCAGCCGATACAGGGGAGGAAATCAGCCCCAGCATTTT

j_gene: TRBJ2-7
v_gene: TRBV7-8
d_gene: NA
CDR3aa: CASRKHPWDTSYSYGQYF
CDR3nt: TGTGCCAGCAGAAAACACCCCTGGGACACCTCCTACTCCTACGGGCAGTACTTC

j_gene: TRBJ1-5
v_gene: TRBV5-8
d_gene: NA
CDR3aa: CASSSTGHSNQPQHF
CDR3nt: TGTGCCAGCAGCTCTACAGGACATAGCAATCAGCCCCAGCATTTT